Listed here are 5 T cell receptor beta chains from one sample, sequenced in a study of beta chain features in type 1 diabetes. No cognate antigen is known for these TCRs. Expressed TCRB transcripts were sequenced after all isolated RNA was converted to cDNA. Assay: immunoSEQ multiplex PCR; the TCRdb copy retains only in-frame clones and omits some. Of 130,000 or so clones listed, around 8.8% are singletons. Whole-study results and caveats: Significant though moderate, a shortening of TCRB CDR3s appeared in all four CD4+ subsets of Type 1 diabetes patients.

Sequenced input: central memory CD4+ T cells from blood. Receptor source: a man aged 25 to 45 with type 1 diabetes.

This clone was seen only a few times. The CDR3 spells CASSYFETGEQFF. In DNA form, the CDR3 reads TGTGCCAGCAGTTACTTCGAAACCGGGGAGCAGTTCTTC. The chain employs TRBV6-5 and TRBJ2-1; D remains ambiguous. Germline assignment: CDR1 MNHEY and CDR2 SVGAGI. Trimming pared 1 base from V and 10 bases from J, leaving 11 bases between. This CDR3 has 13 amino acids.

This clone appeared a few times. This rearrangement joins TRBV13 to TRBJ1-5, with D tentatively TRBD1 (5 bases). V shed 4 bases and J shed 7 bases, with 14 bases lying between them. The V gene's germline CDR1 is PRHDT and CDR2 FYEKMQ (reference sequence). This CDR3 contains 14 residues. CDR3 coding DNA: TGTGCCAGCAGCTGGGGCAGGGAGGGGCAGCCCCAGCATTTT. Encoded protein: CASSWGREGQPQHF.

The genes are TRBV5-1 and TRBJ2-5; TRBD2 is a possible D gene (5 bases). V was pared by 0 bases and J by 2 bases, with 11 bases between. The germline V gene has CDR1 SGHRS and CDR2 YFSETQ. This CDR3 region has 15 residues. The CDR3 protein is CASSLGTGKQETQYF. DNA for the CDR3: TGCGCCAGCAGCTTGGGGACTGGAAAACAAGAGACCCAGTACTTC.

This clone was seen a few times. The chain combines TRBV7-9 with TRBJ1-4; possible D gene TRBD1, 6 bases. This CDR3 has 15 residues. Trimming left V 5 bases short and J 8 bases short, with 18 bases between. CDR1 is SEHNR, CDR2 FQNEAQ, per germline (reference sequence). The DNA of the CDR3 is TGTGCCAGCAGCGCTACGGCAGGGGCCGAGGAAAAACTGTTTTTT. The encoded protein is CASSATAGAEEKLFF.

This clone was seen only a few times. This sequence joins TRBV15 and TRBJ2-3; a weak D match, TRBD2 (5 bases). The CDR3 is made up of 14 amino acids. Per the germline V gene, CDR1 is LNHNV and CDR2 is YYDKDF (reference sequence). Trimming shortened V by 0 bases and J by 6 bases, and 10 bases separated the two germline ends. The DNA for the CDR3 is TGTGCCACCAGCAGAGAAAGAGGGTCTGATACGCAGTATTTT. This translates into CATSRERGSDTQYF.